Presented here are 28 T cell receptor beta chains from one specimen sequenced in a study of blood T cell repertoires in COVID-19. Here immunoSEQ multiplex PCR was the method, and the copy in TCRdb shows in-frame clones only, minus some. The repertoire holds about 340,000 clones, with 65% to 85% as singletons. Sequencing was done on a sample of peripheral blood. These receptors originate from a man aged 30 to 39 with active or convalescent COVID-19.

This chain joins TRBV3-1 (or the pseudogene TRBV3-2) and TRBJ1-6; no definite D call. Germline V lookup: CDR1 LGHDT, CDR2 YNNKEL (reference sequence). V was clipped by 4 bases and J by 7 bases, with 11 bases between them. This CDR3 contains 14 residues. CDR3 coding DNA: TGTGCCAGCAGCCCAAGGCGGATCAATTCACCCCTCCACTTT. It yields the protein CASSPRRINSPLHF.

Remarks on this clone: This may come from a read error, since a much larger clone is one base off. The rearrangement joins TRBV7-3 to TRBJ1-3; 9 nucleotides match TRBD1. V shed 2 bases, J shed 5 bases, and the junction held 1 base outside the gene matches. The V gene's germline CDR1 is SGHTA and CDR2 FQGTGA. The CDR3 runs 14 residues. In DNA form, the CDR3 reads TGTGCCAGCAGCTTAGGGACAGGGCGAAACACCATATATTTT. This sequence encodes CASSLGTGRNTIYF.

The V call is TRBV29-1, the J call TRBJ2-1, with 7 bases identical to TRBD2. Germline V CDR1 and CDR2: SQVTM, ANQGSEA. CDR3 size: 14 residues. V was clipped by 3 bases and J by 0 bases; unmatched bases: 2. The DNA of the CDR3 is TGCAGCGTTGACGGCGGGAGCTCCTACAATGAGCAGTTCTTC. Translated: CSVDGGSSYNEQFF.

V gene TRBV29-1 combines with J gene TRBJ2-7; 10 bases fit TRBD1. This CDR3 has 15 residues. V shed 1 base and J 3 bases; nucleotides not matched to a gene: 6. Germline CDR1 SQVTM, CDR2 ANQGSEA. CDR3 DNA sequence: TGCAGCGTTGAAGTACCGGGACAGGGGCACTACGAGCAGTACTTC. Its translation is CSVEVPGQGHYEQYF.

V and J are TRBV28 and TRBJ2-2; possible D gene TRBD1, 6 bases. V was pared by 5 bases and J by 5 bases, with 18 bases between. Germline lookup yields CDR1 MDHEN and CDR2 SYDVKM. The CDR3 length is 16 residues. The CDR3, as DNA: TGTGCCAGCAGTCCCCTGTCCGGCCAGGGGACCGGGGAGCTGTTTTTT. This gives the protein CASSPLSGQGTGELFF.

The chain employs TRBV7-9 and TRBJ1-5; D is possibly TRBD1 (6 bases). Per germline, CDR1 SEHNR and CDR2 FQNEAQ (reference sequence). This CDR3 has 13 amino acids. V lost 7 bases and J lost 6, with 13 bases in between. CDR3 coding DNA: TGTGCCAGCACCCTAGGGGGAAGTCAGCCCCAGCATTTT. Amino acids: CASTLGGSQPQHF. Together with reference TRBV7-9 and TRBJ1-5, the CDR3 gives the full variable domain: DTGVSQNPRHKITKRGQNVTFRCDPISEHNRLYWYRQTLGQGPEFLTYFQNEAQLEKSRLLSDRFSAERPKGSFSTLEIQRTEQGDSAMYLCASTLGGSQPQHFGDGTRLSIL.

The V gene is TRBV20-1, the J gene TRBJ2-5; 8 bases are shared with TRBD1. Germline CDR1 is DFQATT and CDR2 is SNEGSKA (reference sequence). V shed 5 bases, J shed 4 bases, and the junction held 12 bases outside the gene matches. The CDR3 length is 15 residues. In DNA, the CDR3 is TGCAGTGCTGGTGCCCTTGGACAGGGAGGAGAGACCCAGTACTTC. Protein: CSAGALGQGGETQYF.

DNA of the CDR3: TGTGCCAGCAGCTTTAATACGAGGACTGAAGCTTTCTTT. Translation gives CASSFNTRTEAFF. J is TRBJ1-1 and V is TRBV9; unclear D gene. This CDR3 is built from 13 residues. V was trimmed by 4 bases and J by 5 bases, leaving 12 bases between them. Germline V CDR1 and CDR2: SGDLS, YYNGEE.

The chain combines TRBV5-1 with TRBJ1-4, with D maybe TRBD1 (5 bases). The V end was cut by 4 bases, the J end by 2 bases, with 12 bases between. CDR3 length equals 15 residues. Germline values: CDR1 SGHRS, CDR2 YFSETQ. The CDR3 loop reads CASSIPGRTNEKLFF. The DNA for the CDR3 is TGCGCCAGCAGCATACCAGGGAGGACTAATGAAAAACTGTTTTTT. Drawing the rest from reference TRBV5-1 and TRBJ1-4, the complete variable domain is KAGVTQTPRYLIKTRGQQVTLSCSPISGHRSVSWYQQTPGQGLQFLFEYFSETQRNKGNFPGRFSGRQFSNSRSEMNVSTLELGDSALYLCASSIPGRTNEKLFFGSGTQLSVL.

The CDR3 here is CASSIGRRGQPQHF. The CDR3, as DNA: TGTGCCAGTAGTATTGGCAGGCGGGGTCAGCCCCAGCATTTT. The chain is built from TRBV19 and TRBJ1-5; D remains unclear. The V end lost 3 bases, the J end lost 6 bases, and 12 bases lay between the germline ends. CDR3 size: 14 residues. Germline assignment: CDR1 LNHDA and CDR2 SQIVND (reference sequence).

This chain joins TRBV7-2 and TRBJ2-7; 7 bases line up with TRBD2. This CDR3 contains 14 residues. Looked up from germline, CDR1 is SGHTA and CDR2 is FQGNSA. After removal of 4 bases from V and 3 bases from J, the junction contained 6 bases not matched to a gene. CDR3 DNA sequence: TGTGCCAGCAGCTCTCCGGGGGAGGGCTACGAGCAGTACTTC. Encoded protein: CASSSPGEGYEQYF.

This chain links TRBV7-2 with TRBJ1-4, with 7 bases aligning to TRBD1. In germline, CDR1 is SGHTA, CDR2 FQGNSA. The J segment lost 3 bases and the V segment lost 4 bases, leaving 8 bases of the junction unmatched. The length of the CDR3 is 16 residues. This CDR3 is CASSYPGQASNEKLFF. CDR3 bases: TGTGCCAGCAGCTACCCAGGACAGGCCTCTAATGAAAAACTGTTTTTT.

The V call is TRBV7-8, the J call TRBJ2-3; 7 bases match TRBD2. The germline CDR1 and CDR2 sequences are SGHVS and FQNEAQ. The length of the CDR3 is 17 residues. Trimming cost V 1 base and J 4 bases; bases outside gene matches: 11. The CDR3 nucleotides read TGTGCCAGCAGCTTAGGCCCCCGGGGAGGGGTGGCAGATACGCAGTATTTT. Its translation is CASSLGPRGGVADTQYF.

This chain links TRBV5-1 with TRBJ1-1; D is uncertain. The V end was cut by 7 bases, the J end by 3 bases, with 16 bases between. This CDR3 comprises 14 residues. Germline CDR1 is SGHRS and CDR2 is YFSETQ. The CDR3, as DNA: TGCGCCAGCTCTAACCCCTCGGTGGACACTGAAGCTTTCTTT. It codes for CASSNPSVDTEAFF.

The CDR3, as DNA: TGTGCCAGCAGTCGGTCCTTTGAGCAGTTCTTC. This sequence encodes CASSRSFEQFF. The chain couples TRBV6-6 to TRBJ2-1; D uncertain. The CDR3 spans 11 residues. Germline assignment: CDR1 MNHNY and CDR2 SVGAGI (reference sequence). V dropped 5 bases and J dropped 9 bases, with 8 bases sitting between them.

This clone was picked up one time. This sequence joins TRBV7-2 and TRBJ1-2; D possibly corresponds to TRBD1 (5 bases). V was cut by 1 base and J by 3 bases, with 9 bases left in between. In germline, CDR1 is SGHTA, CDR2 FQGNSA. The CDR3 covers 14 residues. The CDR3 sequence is CASSLEAGHYGYTF. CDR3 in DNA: TGTGCCAGCAGCTTAGAGGCAGGGCACTATGGCTACACCTTC.

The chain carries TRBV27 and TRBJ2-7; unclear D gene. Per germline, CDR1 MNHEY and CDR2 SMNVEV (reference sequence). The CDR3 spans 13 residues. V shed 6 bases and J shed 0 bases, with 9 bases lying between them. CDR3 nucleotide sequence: TGTGCCAGCAGGCCTATCGGCTCCTACGAGCAGTACTTC. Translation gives CASRPIGSYEQYF.

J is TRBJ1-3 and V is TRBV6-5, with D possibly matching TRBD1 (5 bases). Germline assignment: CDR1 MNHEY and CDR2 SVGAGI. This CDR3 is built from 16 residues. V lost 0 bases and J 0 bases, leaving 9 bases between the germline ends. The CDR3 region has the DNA TGTGCCAGCAGTTACTCGGGGCGGTTCTCTGGAAACACCATATATTTT. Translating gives CASSYSGRFSGNTIYF.

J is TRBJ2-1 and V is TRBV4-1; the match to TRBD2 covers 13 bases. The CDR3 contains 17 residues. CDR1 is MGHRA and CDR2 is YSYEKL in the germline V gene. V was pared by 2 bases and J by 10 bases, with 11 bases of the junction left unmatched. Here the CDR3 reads CASSQLDMGLAGKEQFF. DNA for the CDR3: TGCGCCAGCAGCCAACTAGACATGGGACTAGCGGGAAAAGAGCAGTTCTTC.

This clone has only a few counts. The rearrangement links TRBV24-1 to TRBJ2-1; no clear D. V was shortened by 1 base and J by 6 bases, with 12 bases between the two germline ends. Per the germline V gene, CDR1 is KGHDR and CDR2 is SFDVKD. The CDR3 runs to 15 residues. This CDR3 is CATSDFGSSRNEQFF. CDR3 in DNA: TGTGCCACCAGTGATTTTGGAAGTAGCCGCAATGAGCAGTTCTTC.

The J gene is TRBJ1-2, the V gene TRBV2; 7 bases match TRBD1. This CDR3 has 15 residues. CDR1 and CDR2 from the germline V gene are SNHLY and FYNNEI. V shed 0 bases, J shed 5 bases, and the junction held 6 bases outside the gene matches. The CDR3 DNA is TGTGCCAGCAGTGAAGCCCTCGGGACAGCATATGGCTACACCTTC. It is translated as CASSEALGTAYGYTF.

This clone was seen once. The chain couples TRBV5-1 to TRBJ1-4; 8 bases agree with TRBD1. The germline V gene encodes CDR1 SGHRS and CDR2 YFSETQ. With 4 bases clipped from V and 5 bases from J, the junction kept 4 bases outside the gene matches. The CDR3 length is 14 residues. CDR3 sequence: CASSQQGGNEKLFF. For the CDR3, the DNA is TGCGCCAGCAGCCAACAGGGGGGAAATGAAAAACTGTTTTTT.

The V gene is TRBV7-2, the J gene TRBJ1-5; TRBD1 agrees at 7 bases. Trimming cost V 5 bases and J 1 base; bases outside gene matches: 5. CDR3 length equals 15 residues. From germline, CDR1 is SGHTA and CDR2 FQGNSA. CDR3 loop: CASSQRQGSNQPQHF. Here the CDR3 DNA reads TGTGCCAGCAGCCAACGACAGGGAAGCAATCAGCCCCAGCATTTT. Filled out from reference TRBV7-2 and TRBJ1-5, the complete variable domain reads GAGVSQSPSNKVTEKGKDVELRCDPISGHTALYWYRQSLGQGLEFLIYFQGNSAPDKSGLPSDRFSAERTGGSVSTLTIQRTQQEDSAVYLCASSQRQGSNQPQHFGDGTRLSIL.

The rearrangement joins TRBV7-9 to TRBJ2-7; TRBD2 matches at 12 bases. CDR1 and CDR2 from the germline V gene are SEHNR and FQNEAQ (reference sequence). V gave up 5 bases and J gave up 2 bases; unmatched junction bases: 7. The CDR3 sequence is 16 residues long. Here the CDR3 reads CASSPRLAGAPYEQYF. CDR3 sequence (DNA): TGTGCCAGCAGCCCTCGACTAGCGGGGGCCCCCTACGAGCAGTACTTC.

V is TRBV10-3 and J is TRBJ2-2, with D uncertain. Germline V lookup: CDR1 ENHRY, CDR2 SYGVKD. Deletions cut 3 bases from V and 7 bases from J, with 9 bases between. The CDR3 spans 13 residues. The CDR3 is CAISDRLNGELFF. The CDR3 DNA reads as TGTGCCATCAGTGACAGGCTGAACGGGGAGCTGTTTTTT.

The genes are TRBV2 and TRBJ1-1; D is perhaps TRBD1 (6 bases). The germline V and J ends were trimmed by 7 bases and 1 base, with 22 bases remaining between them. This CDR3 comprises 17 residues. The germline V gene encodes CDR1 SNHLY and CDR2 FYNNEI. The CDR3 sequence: CASISSLAGHRNTEAFF. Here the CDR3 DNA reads TGTGCCAGCATCTCCAGTTTAGCGGGACATCGGAACACTGAAGCTTTCTTT. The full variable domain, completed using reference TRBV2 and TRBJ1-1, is EPEVTQTPSHQVTQMGQEVILRCVPISNHLYFYWYRQILGQKVEFLVSFYNNEISEKSEIFDDQFSVERPDGSNFTLKIRSTKLEDSAMYFCASISSLAGHRNTEAFFGQGTRLTVV.

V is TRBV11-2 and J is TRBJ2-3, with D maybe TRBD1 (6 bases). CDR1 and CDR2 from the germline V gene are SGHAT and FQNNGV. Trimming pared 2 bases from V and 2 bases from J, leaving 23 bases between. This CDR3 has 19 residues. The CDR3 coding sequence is TGTGCCAGCAGCTTACGACAGGACCATATCCGCAATCCCACAGATACGCAGTATTTT. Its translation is CASSLRQDHIRNPTDTQYF.

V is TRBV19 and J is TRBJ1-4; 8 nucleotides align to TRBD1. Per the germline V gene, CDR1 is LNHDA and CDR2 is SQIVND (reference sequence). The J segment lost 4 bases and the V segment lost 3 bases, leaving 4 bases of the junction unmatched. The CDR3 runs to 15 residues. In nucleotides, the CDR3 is TGTGCCAGTAGTATTACGGGACAGGTTAATGAAAAACTGTTTTTT. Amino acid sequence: CASSITGQVNEKLFF.